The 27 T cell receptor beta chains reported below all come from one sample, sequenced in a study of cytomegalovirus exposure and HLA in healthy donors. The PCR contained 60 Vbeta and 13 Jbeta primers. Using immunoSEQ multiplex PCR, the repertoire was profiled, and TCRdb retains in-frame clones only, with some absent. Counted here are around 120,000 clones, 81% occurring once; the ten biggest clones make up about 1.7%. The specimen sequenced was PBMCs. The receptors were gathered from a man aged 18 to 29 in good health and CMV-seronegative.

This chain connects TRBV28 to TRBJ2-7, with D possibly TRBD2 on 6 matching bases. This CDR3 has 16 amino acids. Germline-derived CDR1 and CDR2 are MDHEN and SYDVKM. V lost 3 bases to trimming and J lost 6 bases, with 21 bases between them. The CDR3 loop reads CASSFRRGRAMGEQYF. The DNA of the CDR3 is TGTGCCAGCAGTTTTCGGCGGGGCAGGGCCATGGGCGAGCAGTACTTC.

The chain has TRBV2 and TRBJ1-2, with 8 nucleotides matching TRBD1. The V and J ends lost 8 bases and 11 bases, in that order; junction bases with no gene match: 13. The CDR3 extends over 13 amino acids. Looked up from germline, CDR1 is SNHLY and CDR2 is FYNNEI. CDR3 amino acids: CASAAGQGWEYTF. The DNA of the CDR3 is TGTGCCAGCGCTGCAGGACAGGGCTGGGAGTACACCTTC.

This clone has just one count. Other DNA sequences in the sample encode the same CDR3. The DNA for the CDR3 is TGCAGCGTGAACAGGGGACTGAACACTGAAGCTTTCTTT. Translating it yields CSVNRGLNTEAFF. This chain connects TRBV29-1 to TRBJ1-1; TRBD1 aligns across 7 bases. Germline trimming cut 6 bases from V and 0 bases from J; bases unmatched to any gene: 4. CDR1 SQVTM and CDR2 ANQGSEA come from the germline V gene. The CDR3 sequence is 13 residues long.

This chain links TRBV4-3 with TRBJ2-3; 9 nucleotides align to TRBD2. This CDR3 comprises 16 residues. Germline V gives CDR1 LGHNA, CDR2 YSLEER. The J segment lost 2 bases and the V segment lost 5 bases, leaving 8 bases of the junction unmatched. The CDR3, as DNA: TGCGCCAGCAGCGCCAGACTAGCGGAGGTCACAGATACGCAGTATTTT. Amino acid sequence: CASSARLAEVTDTQYF.

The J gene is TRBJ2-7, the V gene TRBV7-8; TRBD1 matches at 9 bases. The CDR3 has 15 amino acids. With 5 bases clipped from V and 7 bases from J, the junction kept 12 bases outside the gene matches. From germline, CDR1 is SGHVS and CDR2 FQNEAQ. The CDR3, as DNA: TGTGCCAGCAGCCCCGGGACAGGGTTCGCCGGAGAGCAGTACTTC. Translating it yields CASSPGTGFAGEQYF.

CDR3 sequence (DNA): TGTGCCAGCAGTACTCTAGCGGGGGGGCAAGAGACCCAGTACTTC. Encoded protein: CASSTLAGGQETQYF. V and J are TRBV28 and TRBJ2-5; 12 bases match TRBD2. The CDR3 covers 15 residues. V lost 5 bases to trimming and J lost 2 bases; unmatched junction nucleotides: 3. Looked up from germline, CDR1 is MDHEN and CDR2 is SYDVKM.

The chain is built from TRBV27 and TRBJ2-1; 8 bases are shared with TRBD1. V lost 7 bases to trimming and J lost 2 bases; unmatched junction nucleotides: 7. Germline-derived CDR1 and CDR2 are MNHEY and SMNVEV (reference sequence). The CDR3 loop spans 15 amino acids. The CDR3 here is CASTSRTGPYNEQFF. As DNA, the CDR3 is TGTGCCAGCACCTCAAGGACAGGGCCCTACAATGAGCAGTTCTTC.

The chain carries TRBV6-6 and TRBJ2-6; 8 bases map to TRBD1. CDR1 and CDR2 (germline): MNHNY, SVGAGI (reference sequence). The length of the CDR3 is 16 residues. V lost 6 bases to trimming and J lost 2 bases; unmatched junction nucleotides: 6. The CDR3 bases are TGTGCCAGCAGGGACAGGGAAAGAGCTGGGGCCAACGTCCTGACTTTC. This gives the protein CASRDRERAGANVLTF.

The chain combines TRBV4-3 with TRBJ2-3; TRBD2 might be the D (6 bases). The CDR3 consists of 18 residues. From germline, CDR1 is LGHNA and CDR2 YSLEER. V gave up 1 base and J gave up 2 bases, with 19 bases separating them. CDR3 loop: CASSQGPGSGRDTDTQYF. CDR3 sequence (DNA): TGCGCCAGCAGCCAAGGTCCGGGAAGCGGGCGAGACACAGATACGCAGTATTTT.

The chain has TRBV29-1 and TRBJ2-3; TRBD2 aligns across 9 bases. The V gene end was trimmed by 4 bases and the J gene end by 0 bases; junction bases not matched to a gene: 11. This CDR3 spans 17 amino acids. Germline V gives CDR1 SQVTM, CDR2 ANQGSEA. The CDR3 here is CSVVLAGGLGSTDTQYF. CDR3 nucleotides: TGCAGCGTTGTCCTTGCGGGGGGGCTGGGGAGCACAGATACGCAGTATTTT.

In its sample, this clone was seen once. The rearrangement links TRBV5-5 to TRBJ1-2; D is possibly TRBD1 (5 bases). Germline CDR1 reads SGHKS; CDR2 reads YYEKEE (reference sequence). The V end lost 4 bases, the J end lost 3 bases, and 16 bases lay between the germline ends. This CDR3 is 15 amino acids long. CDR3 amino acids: CASSLTWGQDYGYTF. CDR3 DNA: TGTGCCAGCAGCCTCACTTGGGGCCAGGACTATGGCTACACCTTC.

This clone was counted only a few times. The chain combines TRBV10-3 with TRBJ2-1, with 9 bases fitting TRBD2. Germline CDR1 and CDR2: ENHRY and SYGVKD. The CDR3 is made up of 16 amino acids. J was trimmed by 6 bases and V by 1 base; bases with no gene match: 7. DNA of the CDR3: TGTGCCATCAGTGAGTTTGCGGGGGGGGCCTCCAATGAGCAGTTCTTC. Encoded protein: CAISEFAGGASNEQFF.

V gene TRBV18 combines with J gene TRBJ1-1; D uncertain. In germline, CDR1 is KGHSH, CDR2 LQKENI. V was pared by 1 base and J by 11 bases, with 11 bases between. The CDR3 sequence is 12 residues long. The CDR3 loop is CASSPLSGSAFF. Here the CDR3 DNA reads TGTGCCAGCTCACCACTTTCGGGTTCGGCTTTCTTT.

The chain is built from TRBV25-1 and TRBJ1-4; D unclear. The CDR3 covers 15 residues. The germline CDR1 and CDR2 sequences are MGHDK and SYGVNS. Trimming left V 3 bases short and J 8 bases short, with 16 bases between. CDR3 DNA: TGTGCCAGCAGTGACCAGACGCGGAGCGGAGAAAAACTGTTTTTT. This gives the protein CASSDQTRSGEKLFF.

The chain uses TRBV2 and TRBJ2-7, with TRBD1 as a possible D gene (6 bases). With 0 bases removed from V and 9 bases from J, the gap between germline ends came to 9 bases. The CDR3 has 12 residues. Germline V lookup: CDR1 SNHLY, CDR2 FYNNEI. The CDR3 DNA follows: TGTGCCAGCAGTGAAGCACAGGGCCGGCAGTACTTC. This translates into CASSEAQGRQYF.

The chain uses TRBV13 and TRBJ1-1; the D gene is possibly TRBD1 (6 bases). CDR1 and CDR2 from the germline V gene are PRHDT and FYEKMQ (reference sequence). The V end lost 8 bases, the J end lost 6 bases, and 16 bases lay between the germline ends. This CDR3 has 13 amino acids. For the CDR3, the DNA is TGTGCCAGCGCCAGGGGTTTTAACTCTGAAGCTTTCTTT. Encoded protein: CASARGFNSEAFF.

Here the CDR3 DNA reads TGTGCCAGCAGCTCCGGTGGCGGGGGGGCAGCTGGGGCCAACGTCCTGACTTTC. It is translated as CASSSGGGGAAGANVLTF. The chain is built from TRBV5-4 and TRBJ2-6; TRBD2 matches 9 bases. Germline CDR1 SGHNT, CDR2 YYREEE (reference sequence). Trimming at V came to 3 bases and at J to 2 bases, leaving 9 bases not matched to a gene. The CDR3 spans 18 residues.

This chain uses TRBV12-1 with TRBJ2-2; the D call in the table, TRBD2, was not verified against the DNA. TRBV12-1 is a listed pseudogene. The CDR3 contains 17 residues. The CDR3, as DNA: TGTGCCAGCAGCCCATGGGTAGCGGGGGGCCCCACCGGGGAGCTGTTTTTT. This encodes CASSPWVAGGPTGELFF.

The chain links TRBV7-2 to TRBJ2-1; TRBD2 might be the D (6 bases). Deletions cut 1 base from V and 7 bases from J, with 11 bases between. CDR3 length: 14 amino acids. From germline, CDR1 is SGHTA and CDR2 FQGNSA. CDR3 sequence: CASSLVSGENEQFF. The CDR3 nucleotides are TGTGCCAGCAGCTTAGTTTCGGGGGAAAATGAGCAGTTCTTC.

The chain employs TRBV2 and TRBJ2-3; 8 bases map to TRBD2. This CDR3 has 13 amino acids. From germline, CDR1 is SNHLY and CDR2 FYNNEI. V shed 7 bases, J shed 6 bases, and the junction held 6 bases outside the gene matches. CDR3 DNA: TGTGCCAGCACTCCGGGGGGGGGTGATACGCAGTATTTT. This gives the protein CASTPGGGDTQYF.

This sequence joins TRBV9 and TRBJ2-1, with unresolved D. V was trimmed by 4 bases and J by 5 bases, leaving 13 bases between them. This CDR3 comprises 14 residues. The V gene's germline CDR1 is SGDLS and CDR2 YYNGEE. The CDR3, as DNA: TGTGCCAGCAGCACTTTCGACCGGGACAATGAGCAGTTCTTC. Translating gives CASSTFDRDNEQFF. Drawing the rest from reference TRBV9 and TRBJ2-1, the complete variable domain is DSGVTQTPKHLITATGQRVTLRCSPRSGDLSVYWYQQSLDQGLQFLIQYYNGEERAKGNILERFSAQQFPDLHSELNLSSLELGDSALYFCASSTFDRDNEQFFGPGTRLTVL.

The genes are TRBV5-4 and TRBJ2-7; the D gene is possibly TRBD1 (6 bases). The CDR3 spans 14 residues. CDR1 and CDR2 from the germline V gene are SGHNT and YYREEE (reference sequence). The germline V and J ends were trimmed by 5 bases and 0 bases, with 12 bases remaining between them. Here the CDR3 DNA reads TGTGCCAGCAGGAACCGGGACAACTCCTACGAGCAGTACTTC. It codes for CASRNRDNSYEQYF.

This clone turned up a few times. As DNA, the CDR3 is TGTGCCAGCAGTTTTACAGGGGATGGGCAGTACTTC. It codes for CASSFTGDGQYF. The V gene is TRBV6-6, the J gene TRBJ2-7, with 7 bases that match TRBD1. Germline V gives CDR1 MNHNY, CDR2 SVGAGI (reference sequence). The length of the CDR3 is 12 residues. J lost 9 bases, V lost 4 bases, and 6 bases had no gene match.

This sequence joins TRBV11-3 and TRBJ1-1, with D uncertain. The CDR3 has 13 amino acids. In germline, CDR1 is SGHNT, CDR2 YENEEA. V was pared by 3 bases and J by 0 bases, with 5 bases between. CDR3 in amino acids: CASSFSMNTEAFF. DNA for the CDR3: TGTGCCAGCAGCTTTTCCATGAACACTGAAGCTTTCTTT.

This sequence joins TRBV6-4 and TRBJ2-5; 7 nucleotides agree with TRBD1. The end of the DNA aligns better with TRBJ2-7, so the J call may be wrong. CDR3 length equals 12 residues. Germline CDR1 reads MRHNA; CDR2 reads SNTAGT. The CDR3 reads CATRQGGYEQYF. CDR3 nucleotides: TGTGCCACGCGACAGGGCGGCTACGAGCAGTACTTC.

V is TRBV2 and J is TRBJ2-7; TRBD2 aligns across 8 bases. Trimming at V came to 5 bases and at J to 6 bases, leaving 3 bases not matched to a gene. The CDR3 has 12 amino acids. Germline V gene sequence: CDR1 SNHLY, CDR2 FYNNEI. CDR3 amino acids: CASSRTSSEQYF. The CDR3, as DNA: TGTGCCAGCAGTCGGACTAGCAGCGAGCAGTACTTC. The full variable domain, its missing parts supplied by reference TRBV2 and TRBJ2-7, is EPEVTQTPSHQVTQMGQEVILRCVPISNHLYFYWYRQILGQKVEFLVSFYNNEISEKSEIFDDQFSVERPDGSNFTLKIRSTKLEDSAMYFCASSRTSSEQYFGPGTRLTVT.

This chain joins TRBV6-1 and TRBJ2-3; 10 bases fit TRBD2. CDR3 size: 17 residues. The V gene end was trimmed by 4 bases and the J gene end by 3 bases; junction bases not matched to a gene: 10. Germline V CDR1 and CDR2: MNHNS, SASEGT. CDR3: CASSGPSGGGRTDTQYF. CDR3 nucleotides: TGTGCCAGCAGTGGTCCTAGCGGGGGTGGTCGAACAGATACGCAGTATTTT.